Shown below are 25 T cell receptor beta chains from a single sample sequenced in a study of neurological immune-mediated disorders. MiXCR, run by TCRdb on the 5' RACE reads, gives a single entry per CDR3 protein. The table records about 38,000 distinct CDR3 sequences, approximately 5% of them present only once. Material for sequencing was CD4+ T cells from blood. The source is a man between 18 and 35 years old in good health.

There are many counts of this clonotype. The rearrangement joins TRBV5-1 to TRBJ2-3; possibly TRBD1 or TRBD2 for D (6 bases each). Per the germline V gene, CDR1 is SGHRS and CDR2 is YFSETQ. This CDR3 has 16 residues. V lost 1 base and J 0 bases, leaving 12 bases between the germline ends. The chain's CDR3 is CASSLSIGGSTDTQYF. The CDR3 DNA follows: TGCGCCAGCAGCTTGAGTATCGGGGGCAGCACAGATACGCAGTATTTT.

This clonotype was detected ten times or more. V gene TRBV27 combines with J gene TRBJ2-1; D may match TRBD1 or TRBD2 (5 bases each). This CDR3 has 14 residues. Trimming pared 7 bases from V and 8 bases from J, leaving 18 bases between. CDR1 MNHEY and CDR2 SMNVEV come from the germline V gene (reference sequence). This chain's CDR3 is CASIHRGPPYEQFF. The DNA of the CDR3 is TGTGCCAGCATTCACCGGGGACCTCCATATGAGCAGTTCTTC.

The rearrangement uses TRBV2 and TRBJ2-5, with D perhaps assigned TRBD1 or TRBD2 (5 bases each). Germline V gene sequence: CDR1 SNHLY, CDR2 FYNNEI. This CDR3 spans 16 amino acids. V was clipped by 7 bases and J by 1 base, with 19 bases between them. CDR3 sequence (DNA): TGTGCCAGCATTCGTAGGGACGCAGTGGCCCAAGAGACCCAGTACTTC. Its protein is CASIRRDAVAQETQYF.

This clonotype was counted many times. One end of the junction varies from germline; a read error may be responsible. V is TRBV7-7 and J is TRBJ2-2; the match to TRBD1 covers 7 bases. This CDR3 comprises 16 residues. The germline V gene encodes CDR1 SSHAT and CDR2 FNYEAQ (reference sequence). CDR3 region: CASSFSGGPNTGELFF. Written as DNA, the CDR3 is TGTGCTAGCAGCTTCTCAGGGGGTCCGAACACCGGGGAGCTGTTTTTT.

This clonotype was recorded at least ten times. One junction end disagrees with the germline gene, perhaps due to a read error. The genes are TRBV7-7 and TRBJ2-5; TRBD2 matches 8 bases. CDR1 and CDR2 (germline): SSHAT, FNYEAQ (reference sequence). The CDR3 is 14 residues long. CDR3 sequence: CASSPGGARETQYF. CDR3 sequence (DNA): TGTGCTAGCAGCCCCGGGGGGGCCCGGGAGACCCAGTACTTC.

In this sample, this clonotype turned up many times. The chain combines TRBV3-1 with TRBJ2-2; 8 nucleotides agree with TRBD1. The ends lost 0 bases at V and 5 bases at J; junction bases unmatched: 2. This CDR3 has 15 residues. Germline-derived CDR1 and CDR2 are LGHDT and YNNKEL (reference sequence). In nucleotides, the CDR3 is TGTGCCAGCAGCCAAGATCAGGGGGCGACCGGGGAGCTGTTTTTT. It translates to CASSQDQGATGELFF.

Ten or more counts support this clonotype. The chain uses TRBV29-1 and TRBJ1-1; D call uncertain. CDR3 length: 13 residues. The V end lost 0 bases, the J end lost 5 bases, and 10 bases lay between the germline ends. CDR1 is SQVTM, CDR2 ANQGSEA, per germline. The CDR3 spells CSVEDAAKTEAFF. The CDR3 DNA follows: TGCAGCGTTGAAGATGCGGCGAAAACTGAAGCTTTCTTT.

This clonotype was picked up many times. The chain uses TRBV6-5 and TRBJ1-1, with TRBD1 as a possible D gene (6 bases). This CDR3 contains 15 residues. Germline V gene data show CDR1 as MNHEY and CDR2 as SVGAGI. Trimming took off 8 bases at V and 7 bases at J, with 23 bases between the two ends. CDR3 residues: CASSLAFQGMDEAFF. CDR3 nucleotides: TGTGCCAGCTCTCTAGCATTCCAGGGGATGGATGAAGCTTTCTTT.

This clonotype was counted many times. The V and J genes are TRBV6-5 and TRBJ2-5; possible D gene TRBD2, 5 bases. V was trimmed by 6 bases and J by 3 bases, leaving 11 bases between them. This CDR3 comprises 13 residues. Per germline, CDR1 MNHEY and CDR2 SVGAGI. CDR3 sequence reads: CASSRRDKETQYF. The CDR3 DNA is TGTGCCAGCAGCCGCCGGGATAAAGAGACCCAGTACTTC.

This clonotype was counted ten times or more. This chain links TRBV11-2 with TRBJ2-1, with 12 bases identical to TRBD2. The V gene end was trimmed by 5 bases and the J gene end by 3 bases; junction bases not matched to a gene: 5. The CDR3 covers 16 residues. From germline, CDR1 is SGHAT and CDR2 FQNNGV. Here the CDR3 reads CASSTLAGGHYNEQFF. The CDR3 DNA is TGTGCCAGCAGCACCCTAGCGGGGGGGCACTACAATGAGCAGTTCTTC.

This clonotype occurred many times. This sequence joins TRBV5-1 and TRBJ1-4; 9 bases line up with TRBD1. Germline CDR1 SGHRS, CDR2 YFSETQ. The CDR3 totals 13 residues. V gave up 8 bases and J gave up 5 bases; unmatched junction bases: 4. CDR3: CASATGGNEKLFF. The DNA for the CDR3 is TGCGCCAGTGCGACAGGGGGAAATGAAAAACTGTTTTTT.

The J gene is TRBJ1-1, the V gene TRBV20-1; D call uncertain. Trimming took 3 bases from V and 0 from J, leaving 11 bases between them. This CDR3 comprises 14 residues. Germline CDR1 DFQATT, CDR2 SNEGSKA (reference sequence). The CDR3 spells CSASGISMNTEAFF. The CDR3 DNA reads TGCAGTGCTAGTGGCATCTCCATGAACACTGAAGCTTTCTTT.

This clonotype has a count of ten or more. The V and J genes are TRBV6-5 and TRBJ1-1, with D unclear. With 5 bases removed from V and 2 bases from J, the gap between germline ends came to 6 bases. The CDR3 runs 12 residues. Germline loops: CDR1 MNHEY, CDR2 SVGAGI. CDR3 sequence: CASSDPNTEAFF. The CDR3 bases are TGTGCCAGCAGTGACCCTAACACTGAAGCTTTCTTT.

This clonotype was counted ten times or more. V gene TRBV7-2 combines with J gene TRBJ2-3; 9 nucleotides agree with TRBD2. V lost 5 bases and J lost 5; bases outside the gene matches: 8. Germline CDR1 is SGHTA and CDR2 is FQGNSA. The CDR3 consists of 15 residues. CDR3 coding DNA: TGTGCCAGCAGCCCCTCGGCGGGGGGGCAAGATACGCAGTATTTT. Translated, it gives CASSPSAGGQDTQYF.

Ten or more counts support this clonotype. The rearrangement joins TRBV3-1 to TRBJ1-2, with D hard to call. CDR1 is LGHDT and CDR2 is YNNKEL in the germline V gene (reference sequence). V gave up 1 base and J gave up 4 bases, with 19 bases separating them. The CDR3 totals 17 residues. The CDR3 spells CASSQGRSEETIYGYTF. CDR3 DNA: TGTGCCAGCAGCCAAGGCAGGTCAGAGGAAACTATCTATGGCTACACCTTC.

This clonotype was seen ten or more times. The V gene is TRBV5-1, the J gene TRBJ1-4; 8 nucleotides align to TRBD1. V lost 7 bases and J lost 4; bases outside the gene matches: 6. The CDR3 has 14 residues. The germline gives CDR1 SGHRS, CDR2 YFSETQ. CDR3 sequence: CASAETGVNEKLFF. CDR3 bases: TGCGCCAGCGCCGAGACAGGGGTTAATGAAAAACTGTTTTTT.

This clonotype was detected many times. The chain links TRBV20-1 to TRBJ2-7; no reliable D call. Germline assignment: CDR1 DFQATT and CDR2 SNEGSKA (reference sequence). The CDR3 totals 15 residues. The V gene lost 0 bases and the J gene lost 2 bases, with 14 bases spanning the gap. The CDR3 loop reads CSARDVKRQAYEQYF. CDR3 nucleotides: TGCAGTGCTAGAGATGTGAAGAGGCAAGCCTACGAGCAGTACTTC.

This clonotype was seen many times. The chain combines TRBV20-1 with TRBJ2-7, with D perhaps TRBD1 (6 bases). The CDR3 has 12 residues. Trimming removed 6 bases from V and 2 bases from J, with 11 bases in between. Germline V gene data show CDR1 as DFQATT and CDR2 as SNEGSKA (reference sequence). The CDR3 bases are TGCAGTGCCAACCGGGACACCTACGAGCAGTACTTC. Translating gives CSANRDTYEQYF.

This clonotype was found many times. The V call is TRBV18, the J call TRBJ1-1, with a weak D call TRBD1 (5 bases). Germline values: CDR1 KGHSH, CDR2 LQKENI. The germline V and J ends were trimmed by 3 bases and 3 bases, with 11 bases remaining between them. This CDR3 is 14 amino acids long. The CDR3: CASSPQEGDTEAFF. CDR3 sequence (DNA): TGTGCCAGCTCACCCCAGGAAGGGGACACTGAAGCTTTCTTT.

This clonotype was seen ten or more times. V gene TRBV20-1 combines with J gene TRBJ2-7; 7 bases align to TRBD1. The V gene end was trimmed by 8 bases and the J gene end by 1 base; junction bases not matched to a gene: 8. The CDR3 length is 13 residues. Germline lookup yields CDR1 DFQATT and CDR2 SNEGSKA (reference sequence). CDR3 region: CSTLGDSSYEQYF. The CDR3 DNA reads TGCAGTACCCTTGGGGACAGTTCCTACGAGCAGTACTTC.

This clonotype was picked up many times. The chain uses TRBV6-5 and TRBJ1-3; D uncertain. Germline-derived CDR1 and CDR2 are MNHEY and SVGAGI. The CDR3 loop spans 15 amino acids. V was clipped by 6 bases and J by 0 bases, with 12 bases between them. This CDR3 reads CASRVTVSSGNTIYF. CDR3 nucleotides: TGTGCCAGCAGAGTTACGGTGAGCTCTGGAAACACCATATATTTT.

This clonotype came up many times. V usage is TRBV5-1 and J usage is TRBJ1-2; 8 bases are shared with TRBD1. Germline V gene lookup returns CDR1 SGHRS and CDR2 YFSETQ. This CDR3 has 15 residues. V trimming: 5 bases; J trimming: 4 bases; junction bases outside the gene matches: 10. CDR3 nucleotide sequence: TGCGCCAGCAGAAAAGACCCGGGACAGGCCTATGGCTACACCTTC. Encoded protein: CASRKDPGQAYGYTF.

This clonotype was seen at least ten times. This sequence joins TRBV4-2 and TRBJ2-1, with 9 bases lining up with TRBD2. Losses at the gene ends were 2 bases for V and 4 bases for J; bases not matched to a gene: 9. The CDR3 extends over 17 amino acids. The V gene's germline CDR1 is LGHNA and CDR2 YNFKEQ. CDR3 nucleotides: TGTGCCAGCAGCCAACTGGCCGCGGGGGGGAAGTACAATGAGCAGTTCTTC. Protein: CASSQLAAGGKYNEQFF.

This clonotype was seen ten or more times. The chain links TRBV6-2 or TRBV6-3 to TRBJ2-3; 7 bases line up with TRBD1. The CDR3 contains 15 residues. Germline values: CDR1 MNHEY, CDR2 SVGEGT. The ends lost 3 bases at V and 2 bases at J; junction bases unmatched: 5. CDR3 amino acids: CASSYPQGFTDTQYF. CDR3 coding DNA: TGTGCCAGCAGTTATCCACAGGGGTTCACAGATACGCAGTATTTT.

This clonotype was detected ten times or more. This chain uses TRBV9 with TRBJ2-5; no firm D call. CDR1 SGDLS and CDR2 YYNGEE come from the germline V gene. CDR3 size: 13 residues. The ends were cut back, 4 bases at V and 5 bases at J, with 12 bases in the middle. CDR3 region: CASSRSPFETQYF. CDR3 DNA sequence: TGTGCCAGCAGCCGTAGTCCCTTTGAGACCCAGTACTTC.